The TCR beta chain described here comes from a study of blood T cells in healthy people across ages. Study as a whole: T cells yielded about one barcoded beta molecule per two cells through template switching. Points from the study as a whole: Long-lived donors carried more naive CD4+ cells and greater diversity than aged donors.

Each sample had at least 6.5 million PBMCs isolated. The authors ran a second PCR of roughly 6 to 12 cycles using a sample-barcoded 5' primer and a J-beta primer mix. A single record per CDR3 protein comes from TCRdb applying MiXCR to the 5' RACE reads. Among over a million distinct CDR3 sequences listed, 35% to 45% were seen once. This CDR3 comprises 15 residues. V was pared by 5 bases and J by 8 bases, with 22 bases between. Germline V gene sequence: CDR1 SGHAT, CDR2 FQNNGV. A word on this clonotype: Its matching antigen is unknown.

This TCR derives from a woman younger than 30 in good health. Specimen: blood. V is TRBV11-2 and J is TRBJ2-7; possibly TRBD1 for D (6 bases). The CDR3 region has the DNA TGTGCCAGCAGCCCTCTCCCGGACAGTTCCCGGCAGCAGTACTTC. It codes for CASSPLPDSSRQQYF.